The T cell receptor (beta chain) under discussion was sequenced for a study of blood T cell repertoires in COVID-19 (dated by TCRdb to 2018 to 2020). About the study as a whole: Samples from collaborators originated in the United States, Italy and Spain and spanned both the acute and convalescent phases of COVID-19. The samples were drawn from two sources: the first 160 participants of the ongoing ImmuneRACE study, and 1,000 to 1,500 subjects contributed by 6 global collaborators. The repertoires were released in a freely available public database intended as a resource for research on the immune response to SARS-CoV-2. The material from the prospective study consisted of cDNA or gDNA derived from T cells, B-cell-depleted T cells, or PBMCs. Where HLA class I and class II types were available, the types were taken from metadata supplied by the sample provider, not from assay-based typing. Nearly every sample came with metadata listing a de-identified subject ID, COVID-19 status, age in years and sex. The dataset comprised deeply sampled blood TCRbeta repertoires from subjects exposed to, actively infected with, or recovered from COVID-19. What the study reported, not specific to this receptor: The quantity of clinical and demographic metadata differed by source and by participant and was supplied without curation.

V is reduced by 0 bases and J by 4 bases, leaving a spacing of 9 bases between them. The CDR3 holds 14 amino acids from the cysteine to the phenylalanine. Of all the DNA, just the CDR3 is kept, 42 bases in frame from base 1. According to the germline V gene (reference sequence), CDR1 reads LGHDT and CDR2 reads YNNKEL. The immunoSEQ Assay, a bias-controlled multiplex PCR, was used to amplify TCRbeta CDR3 regions from genomic DNA. The original methods were these. Within the assay, amplification of reference gene primers was used to estimate how many nucleated cells each sample contained. To quantify the absolute abundance of each unique TCRbeta CDR3 rearrangement, sequence reads were collapsed and filtered. For each sample, productive Simpson clonality was calculated by taking the square root of Simpson's diversity index across productive rearrangements. TCRdb limited this immuneACCESS table to in-frame rearrangements with V and J called. A share of clones is missing; checked studies link under half to unresolved V genes, and the rest is unexplained. From that table come the V and J calls and clone size; the DNA was used to work out D and trimming. The sample table records around 280,000 clones; 75% to 90% of these occur just once. Clones ranked in the top ten supply 1.7% of the sample.

About this clone: Which antigen it targets is not known. Base qualities are not at hand, and no much larger clone is one base apart.

Enrolling through a virtual design, the prospective study's participants ranged in age from roughly 18 to 90 years and lived across 20 to 25 United States geographic areas. Cohort assignment in the prospective study relied on participant-reported clinical history from a screening survey and a study questionnaire. ImmuneRACE Cohort 3 recovered participants were defined by two consecutive negative NP/OP PCR tests, healthcare professional clearance, or symptom resolution. Each participant in the prospective study had whole blood, serum and a nasopharyngeal or oropharyngeal swab collected by mobile phlebotomists. Prospective study participants could optionally give additional blood draws and questionnaires over an approximately two-month period. Before DNA extraction, prospective study blood samples were shipped either frozen or at room temperature.

The receptor comes from a middle-aged woman who had recovered from COVID-19. Material: PBMCs or T cells enriched from blood (not recorded which). This receptor chain uses TRBV3-1 (or the pseudogene TRBV3-2) and TRBJ1-1; tentative D gene TRBD1, with 6 bases matching. The CDR3 region: CASSQDQGPTEAFF. Here is the DNA: TGTGCCAGCAGCCAAGATCAGGGGCCCACTGAAGCTTTCTTT.